The source of this T cell receptor beta chain is a study of T cell responses to AZD1222 COVID-19 vaccine. Study-level background: Second doses were pooled across both intervals (about 4 or about 12 weeks). General study results and limits: The peak T cell response came first, and repertoires were sampled only after it.

V was clipped by 6 bases and J by 0 bases, with 9 bases between them. The CDR3 has 13 residues. The germline V gene encodes CDR1 MNHEY and CDR2 SVGAGI. TCRdb's copy holds only in-frame clones and misses some; the assay was immunoSEQ multiplex PCR. In the table there are roughly 120,000 clones, 75% to 90% of which are singletons. Comments on this clone: Its antigen is currently unknown.

This receptor was identified in an adult in good health. V usage is TRBV6-5 and J usage is TRBJ2-7; TRBD2 might be the D (5 bases). The sequences come from peripheral blood, collected on day 0 of AZD1222 vaccination. CDR3 amino acids: CASRLGSSYEQYF. The CDR3 coding sequence is TGTGCCAGCAGATTAGGGAGCTCCTACGAGCAGTACTTC.